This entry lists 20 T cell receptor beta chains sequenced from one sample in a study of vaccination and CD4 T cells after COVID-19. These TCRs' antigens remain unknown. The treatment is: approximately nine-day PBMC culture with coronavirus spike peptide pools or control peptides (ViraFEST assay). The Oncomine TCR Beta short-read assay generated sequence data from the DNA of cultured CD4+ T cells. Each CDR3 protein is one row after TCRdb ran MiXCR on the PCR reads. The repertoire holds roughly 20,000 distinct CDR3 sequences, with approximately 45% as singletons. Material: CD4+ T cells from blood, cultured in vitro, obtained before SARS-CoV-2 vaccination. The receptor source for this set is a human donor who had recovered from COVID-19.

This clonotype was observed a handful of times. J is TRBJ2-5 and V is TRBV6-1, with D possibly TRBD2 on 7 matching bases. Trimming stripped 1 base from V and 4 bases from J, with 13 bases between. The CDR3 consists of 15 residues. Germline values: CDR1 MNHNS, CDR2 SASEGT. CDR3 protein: CASSEGAGARETQYF. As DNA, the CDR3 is TGTGCCAGCAGTGAAGGGGCGGGGGCCCGAGAGACCCAGTACTTC.

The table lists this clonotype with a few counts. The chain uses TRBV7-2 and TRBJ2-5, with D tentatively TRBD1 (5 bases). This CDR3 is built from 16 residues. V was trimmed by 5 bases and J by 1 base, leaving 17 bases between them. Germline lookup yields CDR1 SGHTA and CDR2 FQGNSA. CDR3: CASSRPQTVGQETQYF. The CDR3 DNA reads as TGTGCCAGCAGCCGCCCCCAGACAGTGGGCCAAGAGACCCAGTACTTC.

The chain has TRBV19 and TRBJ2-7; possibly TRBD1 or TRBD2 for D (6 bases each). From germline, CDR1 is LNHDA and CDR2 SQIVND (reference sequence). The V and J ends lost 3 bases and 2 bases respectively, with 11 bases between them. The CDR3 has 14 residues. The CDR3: CASSISRGAYEQYF. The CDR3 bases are TGTGCCAGTAGTATCAGTAGGGGGGCCTACGAGCAGTACTTC.

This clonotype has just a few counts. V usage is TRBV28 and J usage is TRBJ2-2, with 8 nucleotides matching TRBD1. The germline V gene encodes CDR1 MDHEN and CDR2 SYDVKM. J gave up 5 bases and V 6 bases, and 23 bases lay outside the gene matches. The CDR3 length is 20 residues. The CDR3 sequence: CASSPGASSGGGGWTGELFF. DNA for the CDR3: TGTGCCAGCAGCCCTGGGGCGTCCTCAGGGGGCGGTGGTTGGACCGGGGAGCTGTTTTTT. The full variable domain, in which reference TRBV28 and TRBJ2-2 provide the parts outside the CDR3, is DVKVTQSSRYLVKRTGEKVFLECVQDMDHENMFWYRQDPGLGLRLIYFSYDVKMKEKGDIPEGYSVSREKKERFSLILESASTNQTSMYLCASSPGASSGGGGWTGELFFGEGSRLTVL.

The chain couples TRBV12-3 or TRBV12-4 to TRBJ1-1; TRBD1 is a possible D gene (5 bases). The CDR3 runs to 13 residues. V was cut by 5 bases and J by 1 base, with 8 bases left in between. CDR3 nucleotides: TGTGCCAGCAGTGGTCAGGGGAACACTGAAGCTTTCTTT. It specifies CASSGQGNTEAFF.

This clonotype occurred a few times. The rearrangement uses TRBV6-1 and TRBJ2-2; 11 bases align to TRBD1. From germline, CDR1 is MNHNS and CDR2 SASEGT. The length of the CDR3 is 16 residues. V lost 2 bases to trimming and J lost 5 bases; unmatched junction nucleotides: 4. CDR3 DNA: TGTGCCAGCAGTGAAAGGGGGACAGGGGGAACCGGGGAGCTGTTTTTT. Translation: CASSERGTGGTGELFF.

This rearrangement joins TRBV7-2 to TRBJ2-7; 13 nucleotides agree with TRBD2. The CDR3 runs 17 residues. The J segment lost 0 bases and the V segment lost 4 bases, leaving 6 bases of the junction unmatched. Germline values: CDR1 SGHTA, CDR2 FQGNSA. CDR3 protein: CASSWRLAGGSSYEQYF. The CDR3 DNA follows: TGTGCCAGCAGCTGGAGACTAGCGGGAGGCTCCTCCTACGAGCAGTACTTC.

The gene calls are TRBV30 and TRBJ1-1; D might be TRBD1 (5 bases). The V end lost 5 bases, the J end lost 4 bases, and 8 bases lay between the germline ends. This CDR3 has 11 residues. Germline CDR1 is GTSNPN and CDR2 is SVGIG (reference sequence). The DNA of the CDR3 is TGTGCCTGGCAAGGGACCACTGAAGCTTTCTTT. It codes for CAWQGTTEAFF.

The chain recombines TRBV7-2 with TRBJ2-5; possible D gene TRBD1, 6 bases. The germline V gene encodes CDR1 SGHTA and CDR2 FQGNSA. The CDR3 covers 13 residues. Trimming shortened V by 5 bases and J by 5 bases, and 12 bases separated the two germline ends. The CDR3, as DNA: TGTGCCAGCAGCCCAGGGGTGCGGGAGACCCAGTACTTC. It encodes CASSPGVRETQYF.

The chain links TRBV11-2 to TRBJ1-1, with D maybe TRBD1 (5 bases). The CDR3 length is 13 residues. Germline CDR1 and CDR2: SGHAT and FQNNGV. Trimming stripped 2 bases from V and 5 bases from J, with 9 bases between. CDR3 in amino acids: CASSLSGVTEAFF. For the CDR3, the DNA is TGTGCCAGCAGCTTATCGGGGGTTACTGAAGCTTTCTTT.

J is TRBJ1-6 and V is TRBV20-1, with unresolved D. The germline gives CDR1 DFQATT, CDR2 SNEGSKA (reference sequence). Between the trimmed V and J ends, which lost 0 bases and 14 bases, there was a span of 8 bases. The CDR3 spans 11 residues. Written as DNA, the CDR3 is TGCAGTGCTAGAGACCCCCTGTCCCTCCACTTT. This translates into CSARDPLSLHF.

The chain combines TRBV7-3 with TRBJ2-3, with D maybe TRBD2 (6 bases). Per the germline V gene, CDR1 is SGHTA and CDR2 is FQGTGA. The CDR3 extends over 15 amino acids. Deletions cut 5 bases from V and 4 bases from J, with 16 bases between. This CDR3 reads CASSPAGGGPDTQYF. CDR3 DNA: TGTGCCAGCAGCCCCGCCGGGGGAGGCCCAGATACGCAGTATTTT.

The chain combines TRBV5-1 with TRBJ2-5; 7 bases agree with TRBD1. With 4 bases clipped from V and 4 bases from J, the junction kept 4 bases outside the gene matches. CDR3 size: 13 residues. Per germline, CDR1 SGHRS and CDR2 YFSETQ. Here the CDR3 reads CASSRTGRETQYF. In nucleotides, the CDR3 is TGCGCCAGCAGCAGGACAGGTAGAGAGACCCAGTACTTC.

The CDR3 DNA sequence: TGCGCCAGCAGCTTAGAAGTCAACTATGGCTACACCTTC. The encoded protein is CASSLEVNYGYTF. The genes are TRBV5-1 and TRBJ1-2, with D uncertain. Trimming shortened V by 2 bases and J by 2 bases, and 7 bases separated the two germline ends. CDR1 and CDR2 from the germline V gene are SGHRS and YFSETQ. The length of the CDR3 is 13 residues.

The CDR3 reads CASSLAFIDTQYF. CDR3 sequence (DNA): TGTGCCAGCAGCTTAGCATTCATAGATACGCAGTATTTT. The genes are TRBV7-6 and TRBJ2-3, with D unresolved. Germline CDR1 is SGHVS and CDR2 is FNYEAQ. V was clipped by 0 bases and J by 5 bases, with 6 bases between them. This CDR3 spans 13 amino acids.

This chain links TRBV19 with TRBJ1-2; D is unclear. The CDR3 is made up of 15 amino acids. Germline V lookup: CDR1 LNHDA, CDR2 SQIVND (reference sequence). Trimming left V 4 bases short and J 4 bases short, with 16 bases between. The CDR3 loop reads CASSREVGKIYGYTF. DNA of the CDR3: TGTGCCAGTAGTAGGGAGGTTGGGAAGATCTATGGCTACACCTTC. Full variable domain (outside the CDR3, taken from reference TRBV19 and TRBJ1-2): DGGITQSPKYLFRKEGQNVTLSCEQNLNHDAMYWYRQDPGQGLRLIYYSQIVNDFQKGDIAEGYSVSREKKESFPLTVTSAQKNPTAFYLCASSREVGKIYGYTFGSGTRLTVV.

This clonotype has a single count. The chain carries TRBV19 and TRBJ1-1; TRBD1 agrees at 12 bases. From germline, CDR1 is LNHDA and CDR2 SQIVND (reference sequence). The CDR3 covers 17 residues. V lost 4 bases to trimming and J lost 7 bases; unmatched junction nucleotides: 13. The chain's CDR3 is CASSTGTGGAARIEAFF. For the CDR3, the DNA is TGTGCCAGTAGTACCGGGACAGGGGGCGCGGCGAGGATTGAAGCTTTCTTT.

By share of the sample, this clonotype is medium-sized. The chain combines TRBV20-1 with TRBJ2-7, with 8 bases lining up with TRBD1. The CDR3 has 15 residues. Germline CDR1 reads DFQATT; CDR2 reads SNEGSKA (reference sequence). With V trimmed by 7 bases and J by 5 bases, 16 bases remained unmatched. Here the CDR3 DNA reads TGCAGTGTACTTGGACAGGGTATGGGGGCCCACGAGCAGTACTTC. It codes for CSVLGQGMGAHEQYF.

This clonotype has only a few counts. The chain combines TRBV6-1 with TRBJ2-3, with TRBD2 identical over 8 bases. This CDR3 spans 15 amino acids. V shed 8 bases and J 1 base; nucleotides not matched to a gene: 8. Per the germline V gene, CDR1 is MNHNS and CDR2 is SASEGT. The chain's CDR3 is CASSASGSGTDTQYF. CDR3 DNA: TGTGCCAGCTCCGCTAGCGGGTCTGGCACAGATACGCAGTATTTT.

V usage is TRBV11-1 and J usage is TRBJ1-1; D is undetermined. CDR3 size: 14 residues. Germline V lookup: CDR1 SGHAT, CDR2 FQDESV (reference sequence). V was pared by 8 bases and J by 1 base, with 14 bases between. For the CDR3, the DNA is TGTGCCAGCGTTCAGACCCGGCAGAACACTGAAGCTTTCTTT. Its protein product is CASVQTRQNTEAFF.